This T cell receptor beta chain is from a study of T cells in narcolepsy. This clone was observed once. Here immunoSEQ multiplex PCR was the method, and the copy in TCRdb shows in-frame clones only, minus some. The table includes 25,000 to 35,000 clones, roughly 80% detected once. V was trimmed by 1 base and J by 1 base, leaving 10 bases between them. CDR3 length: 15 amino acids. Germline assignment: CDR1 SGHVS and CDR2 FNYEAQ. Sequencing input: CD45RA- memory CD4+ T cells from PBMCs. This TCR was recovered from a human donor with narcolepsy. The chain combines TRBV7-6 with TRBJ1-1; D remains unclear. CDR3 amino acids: CASSLGGSGNTEAFF. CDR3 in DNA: TGTGCCAGCAGCTTAGGAGGTTCGGGGAACACTGAAGCTTTCTTT.